This T cell receptor (beta chain) is drawn from a study of response to subunit inactivated influenza vaccine. Study-level results: There was a suggestion from the authors that each seasonal influenza vaccination recruits few new T cells.

In TCRdb, the RT-PCR reads were re-called with MiXCR into one record per CDR3 protein. The sample lists about 190,000 distinct CDR3 sequences, 13% to 15% occurring once. This clonotype was detected ten times or more. Its antigen remains unidentified. V dropped 3 bases and J dropped 5 bases, with 7 bases sitting between them. Germline CDR1 is DFQATT and CDR2 is SNEGSKA (reference sequence). This CDR3 is built from 11 residues. The chain is built from TRBV20-1 and TRBJ1-1; D not certain. The sequences come from CD8+ T cells sorted from PBMCs, collected 5 days after vaccination. This TCR derives from a middle-aged man who received an inactivated influenza vaccine. The CDR3 DNA sequence: TGCAGTGCTAGCATTGCAACTGAAGCTTTCTTT. Translation: CSASIATEAFF.